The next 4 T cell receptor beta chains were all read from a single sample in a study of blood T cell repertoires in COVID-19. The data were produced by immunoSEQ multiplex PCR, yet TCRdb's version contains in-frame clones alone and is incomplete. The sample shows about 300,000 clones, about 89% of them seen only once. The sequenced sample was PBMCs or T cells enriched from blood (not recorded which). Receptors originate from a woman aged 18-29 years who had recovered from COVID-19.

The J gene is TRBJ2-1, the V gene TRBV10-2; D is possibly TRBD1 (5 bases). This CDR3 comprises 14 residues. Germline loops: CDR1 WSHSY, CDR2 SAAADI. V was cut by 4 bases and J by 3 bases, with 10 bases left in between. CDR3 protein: CASSVDSRYNEQFF. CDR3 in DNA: TGCGCCAGCAGTGTCGACAGCCGCTACAATGAGCAGTTCTTC.

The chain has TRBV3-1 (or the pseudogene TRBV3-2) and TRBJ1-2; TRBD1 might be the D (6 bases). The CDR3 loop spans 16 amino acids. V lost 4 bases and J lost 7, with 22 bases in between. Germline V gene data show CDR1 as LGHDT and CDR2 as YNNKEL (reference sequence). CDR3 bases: TGTGCCAGCAGCCCAGAGGGACACCGACCTGGCGGTGGCTACACCTTC. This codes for CASSPEGHRPGGGYTF.

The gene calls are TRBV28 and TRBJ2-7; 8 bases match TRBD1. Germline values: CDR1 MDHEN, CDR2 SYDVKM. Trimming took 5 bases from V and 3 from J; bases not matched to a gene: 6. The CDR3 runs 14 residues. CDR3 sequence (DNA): TGTGCCAGCAGTCAGGACAGGGAGGACTACGAGCAGTACTTC. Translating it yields CASSQDREDYEQYF.

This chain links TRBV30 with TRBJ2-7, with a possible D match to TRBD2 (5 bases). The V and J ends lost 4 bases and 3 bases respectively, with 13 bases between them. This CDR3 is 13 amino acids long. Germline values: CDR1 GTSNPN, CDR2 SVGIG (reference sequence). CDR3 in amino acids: CAWTPASFYEQYF. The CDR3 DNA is TGTGCCTGGACTCCTGCTAGCTTCTACGAGCAGTACTTC.